This TCR beta chain was recorded in a study of CD8 T cells in ankylosing spondylitis. Study-wide results and caveats: Within ankylosing spondylitis blood, a TCR beta motif made up of seven or eight highly homologous variants appeared to be characteristic.

The CDR3 is 13 residues long. Trimming took 2 bases from V and 5 from J, leaving 9 bases between them. Germline V CDR1 and CDR2: MGHRA, YSYEKL. This clonotype was recorded many times. No antigen is known for it. TCRdb fed the 5' RACE reads into MiXCR, producing one record per CDR3 protein. Seen here are 450,000 to 550,000 distinct CDR3 sequences, less than 6% observed once, and the top ten hold under 4.5%. V gene TRBV4-1 combines with J gene TRBJ1-1, with D unclear. The sequenced sample consisted of blood, either unsorted or a sorted T cell fraction (not recorded which). This TCR derives from a male donor with ankylosing spondylitis. The CDR3 coding sequence is TGCGCCAGCAGCCAAAAGATTGGAACTGAAGCTTTCTTT. Translated, it gives CASSQKIGTEAFF.